This TCR beta chain was sequenced in a study of T cells after yellow fever vaccination. At the level of the study: Those fractions that held only low numbers of cells were prepared using the SMART-Seq v4 Ultra Low Input RNA kit. General observations from the study: One caveat is that FACS-sorted repertoires could contain abundant clonotypes contaminating from the bulk population. Few clonotypes appeared in both CD4 and CD8 compartments.

For this clonotype: Its antigen is unidentified.

5'RACE template switching produced TCR cDNA carrying a universal primer site and UMIs. TCRdb passed the 5' RACE reads through MiXCR, listing each CDR3 protein once. The sample includes more than 80,000 distinct CDR3 sequences, around 5.8% of them seen just once. V lost 4 bases to trimming and J lost 5 bases, with 17 bases between them. The germline gives CDR1 LGHNA, CDR2 YSLEER. The CDR3 consists of 15 residues. The genes are TRBV4-3 and TRBJ1-2; no clear D gene. This material consisted of CD8+ T cells sorted from PBMCs, taken 10 days after the yellow fever booster vaccination. The TCR sequence derives from a man younger than 35 who received the YFV17D yellow fever vaccine. Here the CDR3 DNA reads TGCGCCAGCAGCCCCCTCTGGAAGGGCCCATATGGCTACACCTTC. Translated, it gives CASSPLWKGPYGYTF.